The sequence of this T cell receptor (beta chain) was determined in a study of blood T cells in healthy people across ages. Together with a sample-barcoded 5' primer, a J-beta primer mix was included in a second PCR lasting about 7 to 11 cycles. A single record per CDR3 protein comes from TCRdb applying MiXCR to the 5' RACE reads. The profile shows 1.5 million to 1.9 million distinct CDR3 sequences, less than 45% of them singletons. This clonotype came up a few times. CDR1 and CDR2 from the germline V gene are MNHNY and SVGAGI (reference sequence). Unmatched junction bases numbered 9, after V lost 3 bases and J lost 1 base. CDR3 size: 17 residues.

Sequencing was carried out using blood. This chain uses TRBV6-6 with TRBJ2-7; 10 positions match TRBD1. This TCR was sampled from a woman aged 18-35 years in good health. CDR3: CASSYGESGQGSYEQYF. Here the CDR3 DNA reads TGTGCCAGCAGTTATGGGGAGTCGGGACAGGGGTCCTACGAGCAGTACTTC.